A single sample gave rise to the 21 T cell receptor beta chains below, sequenced in a study of blood T cell repertoires in COVID-19. Profiled with immunoSEQ multiplex PCR; TCRdb holds only in-frame clones, not every one. The table shows about 250,000 clones, with roughly 87% occurring only once. The sequenced sample was peripheral blood. All receptors come from a man aged 18 to 29 with active or convalescent COVID-19.

The gene calls are TRBV7-8 and TRBJ2-3; 13 bases are shared with TRBD2. The CDR3 is 17 residues long. V shed 5 bases and J 6 bases; nucleotides not matched to a gene: 11. The germline V gene encodes CDR1 SGHVS and CDR2 FQNEAQ. Here the CDR3 DNA reads TGTGCCAGCAGCCCAGGAAGACTAGCGGGAGGTTTGGATACGCAGTATTTT. This encodes CASSPGRLAGGLDTQYF.

The rearrangement joins TRBV6-5 to TRBJ1-2, with 8 bases fitting TRBD1. V lost 6 bases to trimming and J lost 5 bases; unmatched junction nucleotides: 11. The CDR3 contains 15 residues. Germline loops: CDR1 MNHEY, CDR2 SVGAGI. CDR3 in amino acids: CASRRRTGQGYGYTF. CDR3 coding DNA: TGTGCCAGCAGACGAAGGACCGGACAGGGTTATGGCTACACCTTC.

This clone has more than one count but fewer than ten. The rearrangement links TRBV7-3 to TRBJ2-2; D may be TRBD2 (6 bases). The CDR3 loop spans 15 amino acids. Trimming stripped 5 bases from V and 7 bases from J, with 17 bases between. CDR1 is SGHTA and CDR2 is FQGTGA in the germline V gene. CDR3 sequence reads: CASSPRLWGVGELFF. In DNA form, the CDR3 reads TGTGCCAGCAGCCCCCGCCTGTGGGGGGTCGGGGAGCTGTTTTTT.

The count of this clone is one. This chain links TRBV27 with TRBJ2-1; TRBD1 agrees at 9 bases. The CDR3 extends over 17 amino acids. The trim removed 7 bases at V and 2 bases at J, leaving 12 bases unmatched. Germline CDR1 MNHEY, CDR2 SMNVEV (reference sequence). The CDR3 DNA reads as TGTGCCAGCAATCGGGACAGGGCCCGGGCCCCCTACAATGAGCAGTTCTTC. Translation: CASNRDRARAPYNEQFF.

V is TRBV6-2 or TRBV6-3 and J is TRBJ2-7; a possible D gene is TRBD2 (6 bases). There are 15 residues in the CDR3. Germline CDR1 is MNHEY and CDR2 is SVGEGT. The V end lost 3 bases, the J end lost 2 bases, and 14 bases lay between the germline ends. This CDR3 is CASSYDGTATYEQYF. As DNA, the CDR3 is TGTGCCAGCAGTTATGACGGGACTGCGACCTACGAGCAGTACTTC.

This chain connects TRBV7-2 to TRBJ2-3; tentative D call: TRBD1 (5 bases). V was clipped by 1 base and J by 2 bases, with 16 bases between them. The CDR3 sequence is 17 residues long. Per the germline V gene, CDR1 is SGHTA and CDR2 is FQGNSA. The DNA of the CDR3 is TGTGCCAGCAGCTTAGTAGGCAGGGCCACGTACACAGATACGCAGTATTTT. Encoded protein: CASSLVGRATYTDTQYF.

The chain employs TRBV7-9 and TRBJ2-4; D call uncertain. V was trimmed by 2 bases and J by 10 bases, leaving 15 bases between them. Germline CDR1 SEHNR, CDR2 FQNEAQ (reference sequence). The CDR3 is 14 amino acids. CDR3 amino acids: CASSLTVGAPIQYF. CDR3 DNA sequence: TGTGCCAGCAGCTTAACGGTTGGTGCCCCTATTCAGTACTTC.

V gene TRBV6-1 combines with J gene TRBJ1-2; D call uncertain. The V end lost 1 base, the J end lost 0 bases, and 6 bases lay between the germline ends. From germline, CDR1 is MNHNS and CDR2 SASEGT. The CDR3 is 14 amino acids. This chain's CDR3 is CASSEGPANYGYTF. In DNA, the CDR3 is TGTGCCAGCAGTGAAGGTCCAGCTAACTATGGCTACACCTTC.

The chain is built from TRBV6-5 and TRBJ2-7; 7 nucleotides agree with TRBD1. There are 14 residues in the CDR3. Germline lookup yields CDR1 MNHEY and CDR2 SVGAGI. Losses at the gene ends were 6 bases for V and 4 bases for J; bases not matched to a gene: 9. The CDR3 spells CASSHRQGFYEQYF. The CDR3 DNA is TGTGCCAGCAGCCATCGACAGGGTTTTTACGAGCAGTACTTC.

The V gene is TRBV5-4, the J gene TRBJ1-2; tentatively, D is TRBD1 (5 bases). Deletions cut 3 bases from V and 8 bases from J, with 17 bases between. This CDR3 contains 14 residues. Germline assignment: CDR1 SGHNT and CDR2 YYREEE (reference sequence). The CDR3 DNA follows: TGTGCCAGCAGCTGGACGGGGCAGGGAGGAGGCTACACCTTC. This gives the protein CASSWTGQGGGYTF.

V is TRBV19 and J is TRBJ2-1, with TRBD1 identical over 9 bases. CDR1 LNHDA and CDR2 SQIVND come from the germline V gene (reference sequence). This CDR3 has 16 residues. The J segment lost 8 bases and the V segment lost 3 bases, leaving 11 bases of the junction unmatched. CDR3 nucleotide sequence: TGTGCCAGTAGTATGGTTGGGACAGGGCTTTCGCATGAGCAGTTCTTC. Translated, it gives CASSMVGTGLSHEQFF. Filled out from reference TRBV19 and TRBJ2-1, the complete variable domain reads DGGITQSPKYLFRKEGQNVTLSCEQNLNHDAMYWYRQDPGQGLRLIYYSQIVNDFQKGDIAEGYSVSREKKESFPLTVTSAQKNPTAFYLCASSMVGTGLSHEQFFGPGTRLTVL.

The V and J genes are TRBV7-9 and TRBJ1-3, with 8 bases matching TRBD1. V shed 3 bases, J shed 7 bases, and the junction held 5 bases outside the gene matches. CDR1 is SEHNR, CDR2 FQNEAQ, per germline (reference sequence). The CDR3 sequence is 14 residues long. The CDR3 loop reads CASSLTGDGNTIYF. The CDR3, as DNA: TGTGCCAGCAGCTTGACAGGGGACGGTAACACCATATATTTT.

The J gene is TRBJ1-2, the V gene TRBV7-2; no clear D. This CDR3 comprises 12 residues. CDR1 and CDR2 (germline): SGHTA, FQGNSA. Trimming took 1 base from V and 4 from J, leaving 4 bases between them. The CDR3 DNA reads as TGTGCCAGCAGCTTAGGCGGCTATGGCTACACCTTC. This sequence encodes CASSLGGYGYTF. The full variable domain, completed using reference TRBV7-2 and TRBJ1-2, is GAGVSQSPSNKVTEKGKDVELRCDPISGHTALYWYRQSLGQGLEFLIYFQGNSAPDKSGLPSDRFSAERTGGSVSTLTIQRTQQEDSAVYLCASSLGGYGYTFGSGTRLTVV.

This clone was seen once. This rearrangement joins TRBV19 to TRBJ2-7, with 11 bases that match TRBD1. The germline gives CDR1 LNHDA, CDR2 SQIVND (reference sequence). J gave up 5 bases and V 6 bases, and 3 bases lay outside the gene matches. The CDR3 runs 13 residues. As DNA, the CDR3 is TGTGCCAGTAGGGGACAGGGGGTGGACGAGCAGTACTTC. Translating it yields CASRGQGVDEQYF.

This chain uses TRBV4-1 with TRBJ2-7; 8 bases match TRBD2. Germline V gives CDR1 MGHRA, CDR2 YSYEKL. Trimming took 2 bases from V and 6 from J; bases not matched to a gene: 12. This CDR3 comprises 16 residues. The CDR3 spells CASSQSISGNAREQYF. The DNA for the CDR3 is TGCGCCAGCAGCCAATCAATTAGCGGGAACGCCCGCGAGCAGTACTTC.

This clone has a single count. The chain employs TRBV11-3 and TRBJ2-1; D possibly corresponds to TRBD2 (6 bases). The CDR3 runs 15 residues. Trimming stripped 5 bases from V and 5 bases from J, with 16 bases between. Per germline, CDR1 SGHNT and CDR2 YENEEA. CDR3 region: CASSRRGAGNNEQFF. CDR3 nucleotides: TGTGCCAGCAGCCGTAGGGGCGCGGGGAACAATGAGCAGTTCTTC.

V gene TRBV5-1 combines with J gene TRBJ1-6, with D maybe TRBD1 (6 bases). The CDR3 is 15 amino acids. The germline gives CDR1 SGHRS, CDR2 YFSETQ. V lost 0 bases and J 5 bases, leaving 9 bases between the germline ends. The CDR3 coding sequence is TGCGCCAGCAGCTTGGCGGGACACAATAATTCACCCCTCCACTTT. Its translation: CASSLAGHNNSPLHF.

This chain links TRBV28 with TRBJ2-5; no definite D call. The CDR3 has 13 residues. The V end was cut by 2 bases, the J end by 5 bases, with 9 bases between. Germline CDR1 MDHEN, CDR2 SYDVKM. The CDR3 is CASSLGSTETQYF. The CDR3 coding sequence is TGTGCCAGCAGTTTAGGTAGTACGGAGACCCAGTACTTC.

The chain has TRBV4-3 and TRBJ1-3; 9 nucleotides agree with TRBD1. The CDR3 is 16 residues long. Germline V CDR1 and CDR2: LGHNA, YSLEER. V lost 4 bases, J lost 7 bases, and 11 bases stayed unmatched. The CDR3 loop reads CASSRGQGTLENTIYF. In DNA form, the CDR3 reads TGCGCCAGCAGCCGAGGACAGGGGACACTTGAGAACACCATATATTTT.

The chain employs TRBV5-1 and TRBJ1-1; tentatively, D is TRBD1 (6 bases). The CDR3 consists of 14 residues. V lost 4 bases, J lost 2 bases, and 12 bases lay in between. Germline values: CDR1 SGHRS, CDR2 YFSETQ. CDR3 in amino acids: CASSRIRGNTEAFF. In nucleotides, the CDR3 is TGCGCCAGCAGCCGTATCAGGGGTAACACTGAAGCTTTCTTT.

The chain carries TRBV19 and TRBJ1-2; D ambiguous. Trimming shortened V by 2 bases and J by 6 bases, and 10 bases separated the two germline ends. Germline V gives CDR1 LNHDA, CDR2 SQIVND (reference sequence). The CDR3 is 13 amino acids. CDR3 in DNA: TGTGCCAGTAGTATAAGAGGCAGCCATGGCTACACCTTC. Translation: CASSIRGSHGYTF.